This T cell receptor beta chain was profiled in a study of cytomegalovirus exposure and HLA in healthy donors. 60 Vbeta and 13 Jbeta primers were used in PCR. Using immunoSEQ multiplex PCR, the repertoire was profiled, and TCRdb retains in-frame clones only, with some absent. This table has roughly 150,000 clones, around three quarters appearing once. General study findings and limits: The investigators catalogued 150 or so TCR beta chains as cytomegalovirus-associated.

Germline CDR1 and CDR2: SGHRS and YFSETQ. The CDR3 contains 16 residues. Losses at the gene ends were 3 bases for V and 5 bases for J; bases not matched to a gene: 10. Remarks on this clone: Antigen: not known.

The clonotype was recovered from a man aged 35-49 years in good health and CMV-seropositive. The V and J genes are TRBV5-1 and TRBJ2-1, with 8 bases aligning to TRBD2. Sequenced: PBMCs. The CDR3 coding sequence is TGCGCCAGCAGCTCCCAGGCGACTAGCGCAAACAATGAGCAGTTCTTC. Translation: CASSSQATSANNEQFF.